The 7 T cell receptor beta chains in this list originate from one sample, sequenced in a study of T-cell reconstitution after alpha-beta-depleted transplantation in children. Molecular barcoding with unique molecular identifiers was used for the TCRbeta library. TCRdb called the PCR reads again in MiXCR, with one record for every CDR3 protein. The sample holds around 600,000 distinct CDR3 sequences; about 23% are singletons and the top ten take less than 15%. Here the sequenced sample was PBMCs, mostly from graft donor cells, taken 360 days after TCRalphabeta/CD19-depleted stem cell transplant. The receptors shown here come from a boy younger than two who had a stem cell transplant for acute myeloid leukemia, so the T cells may come from the graft donor.

The chain uses TRBV7-2 and TRBJ2-4; D not certain. This CDR3 comprises 16 residues. Germline CDR1 and CDR2: SGHTA and FQGNSA. Trimming removed 1 base at V and 0 bases at J, with 10 bases between. The CDR3 DNA sequence: TGTGCCAGCAGCTTAGAACGGGCCCCAGCCAAAAACATTCAGTACTTC. It codes for CASSLERAPAKNIQYF.

This rearrangement joins TRBV20-1 to TRBJ2-2; TRBD1 agrees at 8 bases. The CDR3 covers 16 residues. Germline CDR1 is DFQATT and CDR2 is SNEGSKA (reference sequence). J lost 5 bases, V lost 2 bases, and 10 bases had no gene match. The CDR3 loop reads CSARISGGRTTGELFF. The CDR3 nucleotides are TGCAGTGCTAGAATTTCAGGGGGCCGGACGACCGGGGAGCTGTTTTTT.

In this sample, this clonotype turned up many times. The gene calls are TRBV3-1 and TRBJ2-3; 7 positions agree with TRBD1. Germline V gene lookup returns CDR1 LGHDT and CDR2 YNNKEL (reference sequence). The V and J ends lost 6 bases and 4 bases, in that order; junction bases with no gene match: 22. The CDR3 spans 19 residues. CDR3 in amino acids: CASRGFRDSPPLGPDTQYF. In DNA, the CDR3 is TGTGCCAGCAGAGGATTCCGGGACAGTCCTCCCCTCGGGCCAGATACGCAGTATTTT.

This clonotype has at least ten counts. This sequence joins TRBV29-1 and TRBJ2-7; D is unresolved. Trimming removed 4 bases from V and 4 bases from J, with 11 bases in between. The V gene's germline CDR1 is SQVTM and CDR2 ANQGSEA. The CDR3 has 12 amino acids. The CDR3 DNA reads TGCAGCGTTGGGGCCAACCGATACGAGCAGTACTTC. Its protein product is CSVGANRYEQYF.

This clonotype was detected a few times. The chain has TRBV7-2 and TRBJ1-1, with unresolved D. The CDR3 contains 11 residues. V lost 1 base and J 7 bases, leaving 4 bases between the germline ends. Germline-derived CDR1 and CDR2 are SGHTA and FQGNSA. The CDR3 bases are TGTGCCAGCAGCTTAGTGGTTGAAGCTTTCTTT. Encoded protein: CASSLVVEAFF.

The CDR3: CASSLVRGAESETQYF. The CDR3 DNA reads TGCGCCAGCAGCTTGGTCCGGGGGGCCGAATCGGAGACCCAGTACTTC. V gene TRBV5-1 combines with J gene TRBJ2-5, with a tentative D call TRBD2 (7 bases). The germline V and J ends were trimmed by 0 bases and 5 bases, with 17 bases remaining between them. CDR1 is SGHRS, CDR2 YFSETQ, per germline. The CDR3 has 16 amino acids.

CDR3 in amino acids: CASSVDREGTDTQYF. In nucleotides, the CDR3 is TGTGCCAGCAGCGTTGACAGGGAGGGGACAGATACGCAGTATTTT. This sequence joins TRBV9 and TRBJ2-3; TRBD1 or TRBD2 may be the D gene (7 bases each). The CDR3 length is 15 residues. V was trimmed by 2 bases and J by 3 bases, leaving 13 bases between them. Germline V gene lookup returns CDR1 SGDLS and CDR2 YYNGEE.